This T cell receptor (beta chain) appears in the sequencing data of a study of blood T cell repertoires in COVID-19. Study summary: Samples taken during acute and convalescent COVID-19 were collected in the United States, Italy and Spain. Sources were T cells, B-cell-depleted T cells, or PBMCs; the material itself was cDNA or gDNA.

Clones were read by immunoSEQ multiplex PCR, and TCRdb kept only the in-frame ones, dropping some. The sample shows approximately 300,000 clones, 89% of them seen only once. The Seattle patients joined while their infection was active and were tracked longitudinally afterward. The CDR3 length is 19 residues. This clonotype was obtained from a woman under 40 with COVID-19, enrolled during active disease. The sample taken for sequencing was peripheral blood. The V call is TRBV21-1, the J call TRBJ2-5; TRBD2 is taken as the D call from the table, unchecked against the DNA. TRBV21-1 is annotated as a pseudogene. CDR3 sequence (DNA): TGTGCCAGCAGCCCCAAGATCATAGCGGGGGGGCCGATGTATGGGACCCAGTACTTC. Encoded protein: CASSPKIIAGGPMYGTQYF.